Shown below are 9 T cell receptor beta chains from a single sample sequenced in a study of T-cell reconstitution after alpha-beta-depleted transplantation in children (TCRdb year 2016). Explained via the paper, the treatment or condition label denotes: allogeneic hematopoietic cell transplantation with graft depleted of TCRalphabeta T cells and CD19 B cells. Libraries were prepared through PCR. Instrument on record: Illumina HiSeq 2500. TCR libraries were prepared with molecular barcoding, using unique molecular identifiers to normalize TCRbeta repertoire quantification. The public reads were reprocessed in TCRdb via fastp at Q25 and MiXCR, keeping in-frame beta chains. Rows with a matching CDR3 protein are joined into one entry that keeps the most common DNA and genes. This sample gives about a million distinct CDR3 sequences in total; around 30% of them show up just once. More than 25% of the sample comes from the top ten.

Sequenced here: PBMCs, mostly from graft donor cells, sampled 360 days after TCRalphabeta/CD19-depleted stem cell transplant. These receptors were obtained from a boy in the first two years of life who had a stem cell transplant for SCID, so the T cells may come from the graft donor.

The sample holds a few counts of this clonotype. The V gene is TRBV14, the J gene TRBJ1-1; D possibly corresponds to TRBD1 (5 bases). Germline CDR1 SGHDN, CDR2 FVKESK. The CDR3 runs to 13 residues. Trimming cost V 4 bases and J 5 bases, with 11 bases left between them. The CDR3 reads CASSRGERTEAFF. DNA of the CDR3: TGTGCCAGCAGCCGAGGGGAGCGGACTGAAGCTTTCTTT.

The rearrangement uses TRBV7-7 and TRBJ1-1; possible D gene TRBD1, 6 bases. This CDR3 has 14 amino acids. Germline lookup yields CDR1 SSHAT and CDR2 FNYEAQ (reference sequence). Trimming stripped 2 bases from V and 1 base from J, with 8 bases between. Here the CDR3 DNA reads TGTGCCAGCAGCTTACAACAGGGGAACACTGAAGCTTTCTTT. Translation: CASSLQQGNTEAFF.

The chain couples TRBV5-6 to TRBJ1-2; no clear D gene. The germline CDR1 and CDR2 sequences are SGHDT and YYEEEE. The CDR3 loop spans 14 amino acids. Trimming pared 0 bases from V and 8 bases from J, leaving 14 bases between. The CDR3: CASSLAIGGNGYTF. In DNA form, the CDR3 reads TGTGCCAGCAGCTTGGCGATCGGTGGTAACGGCTACACCTTC.

This sequence joins TRBV5-1 and TRBJ2-1; TRBD2 agrees at 8 bases. CDR1 and CDR2 from the germline V gene are SGHRS and YFSETQ. The ends lost 1 base at V and 2 bases at J; junction bases unmatched: 11. The CDR3 spans 18 residues. The chain's CDR3 is CASSLTPSVGGAYNEQFF. Written as DNA, the CDR3 is TGCGCCAGCAGCTTGACCCCGTCCGTCGGGGGGGCCTACAATGAGCAGTTCTTC.

This clonotype showed up just a few times. The J gene is TRBJ1-2, the V gene TRBV12-3 or TRBV12-4, with a possible D match to TRBD1 (5 bases). Between the trimmed V and J ends, which lost 6 bases and 7 bases, there was a span of 12 bases. The CDR3 totals 12 residues. The CDR3 loop is CASREGRAGYTF. DNA for the CDR3: TGTGCCAGCAGGGAGGGGAGGGCTGGCTACACCTTC.

A few counts support this clonotype. The chain carries TRBV11-2 and TRBJ2-1, with TRBD2 identical over 15 bases. CDR1 is SGHAT, CDR2 FQNNGV, per germline. The CDR3 is 13 amino acids. V trimming: 10 bases; J trimming: 9 bases; junction bases outside the gene matches: 4. This chain's CDR3 is CATGTSGGSEQFF. The CDR3 bases are TGTGCCACCGGGACTAGCGGGGGGAGTGAGCAGTTCTTC. Complete variable domain (other parts from reference TRBV11-2 and TRBJ2-1): EAGVAQSPRYKIIEKRQSVAFWCNPISGHATLYWYQQILGQGPKLLIQFQNNGVVDDSQLPKDRFSAERLKGVDSTLKIQPAKLEDSAVYLCATGTSGGSEQFFGPGTRLTVL.

The chain has TRBV7-9 and TRBJ2-3, with D perhaps matching TRBD1 or TRBD2 (5 bases each). CDR3 length equals 13 residues. V was pared by 4 bases and J by 7 bases, with 12 bases between. CDR1 is SEHNR and CDR2 is FQNEAQ in the germline V gene (reference sequence). The CDR3: CASSSNGGNTQYF. CDR3 nucleotide sequence: TGTGCCAGCAGCTCAAATGGGGGAAATACGCAGTATTTT. The variable domain in full, with the rest retrieved from reference TRBV7-9 and TRBJ2-3, is DTGVSQNPRHKITKRGQNVTFRCDPISEHNRLYWYRQTLGQGPEFLTYFQNEAQLEKSRLLSDRFSAERPKGSFSTLEIQRTEQGDSAMYLCASSSNGGNTQYFGPGTRLTVL.

The table lists this clonotype with many counts. The genes are TRBV5-1 and TRBJ2-1; 7 bases agree with TRBD2. The V gene end was trimmed by 4 bases and the J gene end by 8 bases; junction bases not matched to a gene: 6. The CDR3 runs 13 residues. Germline-derived CDR1 and CDR2 are SGHRS and YFSETQ. The CDR3 DNA sequence: TGCGCCAGCAGCGTACAGGCGGGGGATGAGCAGTTCTTC. The encoded protein is CASSVQAGDEQFF.

The chain employs TRBV18 and TRBJ1-5; D gene unclear. V lost 8 bases to trimming and J lost 5 bases, with 16 bases between them. This CDR3 comprises 14 residues. Per germline, CDR1 KGHSH and CDR2 LQKENI. The CDR3 loop is CASRNPGGDQPQHF. The CDR3 bases are TGTGCCAGCCGAAATCCGGGCGGGGATCAGCCCCAGCATTTT.